The sequence of this T cell receptor (beta chain) was determined in a study of blood T cells in healthy people across ages (dated by TCRdb to between 2014 and 2016). Regarding the complete study: In model experiments, roughly one uniquely barcoded TCR beta cDNA molecule per two T cells was captured by template switching. Using the same blood draw, the study looked at two additional independent replicas of 1 million unique cDNA reads for two donors, one aged 18 to 30 and the other aged 80 or older. The donors were divided into four age groups: young (average approximately 15 years), middle-aged (approximately 42), aged (about 60) and long-lived (about 84). Using deep sequencing normalized with unique cDNA molecular identifiers, the study measured how TCR beta repertoire diversity changes with age. Donors of different ages were randomly distributed across sequencing lanes to avoid experimental bias. Study-wide conclusions, independent of this receptor: Observed TCR beta diversity per million T cells fell roughly linearly with age, and a significant reduction was already apparent by age around 36. Because donor CMV infection status was unknown, age-related changes in expanded clonotypes were potentially confounded. Total diversity estimates from one million sequenced T cells were considered lower bounds and underestimates. Compared with the aged group, more naive CD4+ T cells, fewer expanded clones and increased TCR diversity were shown by the long-lived group, suggesting age selection. Since profiling was done on bulk unsorted PBMCs, naive and antigen-experienced compartments could not be conclusively compared. There was a strong correlation between observed TCR beta diversity and the percentage of naive T cells measured by flow cytometry.

Library method: 5' RACE. Sequencing instrument: Illumina HiSeq 2500. A second roughly 6 to 12 cycle PCR used a sample-barcoded 5' primer and a J-beta primer mix. Each TCR beta cDNA molecule received a unique molecular identifier from a template-switch 5' adaptor carrying 12 random nucleotides. Each sample yielded at least 2.5 million CDR3-containing paired-end reads. The Mint cDNA synthesis kit, primed by a TRBC-specific oligonucleotide, was used to synthesize first-strand cDNA from all RNA. Following uracil-DNA glycosylase treatment, all cDNA underwent a first 18-cycle PCR with the universal primers M1SS and BC2_uni_R. Regarding the original processing steps: For normalization, 1 million high-quality reads, each with a distinct molecular identifier, were randomly selected from each sample. Instead of being binned into consensus sequences, reads that shared molecular identifiers were thrown out. MiTCR, set to a Q25 quality threshold and the strictest error-elimination algorithm, was used for CDR3 identification, clonotype clustering and error correction. A nonparametric unseen species model with Euler transformation was used to estimate a lower bound on total TCR beta diversity. TCRdb reworked the public reads: Q25 trimming with fastp, MiXCR clone assembly, productive beta chains retained. One record per CDR3 amino acid sequence lists the most common genes and DNA. The V and J calls come from TCRdb's annotation, not from the publication. Present in this sample are about 1,400,000 distinct CDR3 sequences, roughly 40% of which were seen just once. Clones ranked in the top ten supply approximately 7.9% of the sample.

V loses 1 base of germline sequence and J loses 2 bases, and the interval between the two ends is 8 bases. CDR1 and CDR2, per the germline V gene (reference sequence), are DFQATT and SNEGSKA. Measured from the cysteine to the phenylalanine, the CDR3 is 13 residues long. Only the CDR3 DNA stays, 39 bases, in frame from base 1. Many counts were recorded for this clonotype. Its binding antigen is unknown. Per-base quality was not reported, and no clone a single base away is much larger than it. The donors were 40 or so Caucasian individuals from Russia, aged roughly 6 to 100 years, who were systemically healthy. Around 10 milliliters of peripheral blood were collected from each donor into EDTA-treated Vacutainer tubes. PBMCs were isolated by Ficoll-Paque density-gradient centrifugation, with at least 6.5 million obtained per sample. Total RNA was extracted from PBMCs with Trizol reagent, with at least 5 micrograms obtained per sample. For every donor, an aliquot of PBMCs went through flow cytometry to measure the percentages of naive CD45RAhigh/CD27high T cells.

The sequencing input was blood. The V gene is TRBV20-1 and the J gene is TRBJ2-5; the D gene could be either TRBD1 or TRBD2, each agreeing at 5 bases. The TCR originated in a woman between 18 and 29 years old in good health. Here the CDR3 is given as CSARGGYQETQYF. The nucleotides read TGCAGTGCTAGAGGGGGGTATCAAGAGACCCAGTACTTC.